The source of this T cell receptor (beta chain) is a study of technical replicates of blood from a few donors. V was pared by 4 bases and J by 2 bases, with 9 bases between. The CDR3 length is 13 residues. From germline, CDR1 is SGHRS and CDR2 YFSETQ. Produced via immunoSEQ multiplex PCR; TCRdb's table is partial and in-frame only. This table holds about 97,000 clones, 90% to 97% found once. The sequenced sample consisted of T cells isolated from PBMCs. The origin of this receptor is a human donor in good health. The chain carries TRBV5-1 and TRBJ1-2; D unclear. CDR3 DNA sequence: TGCGCCAGCAGCATCGATCAGAACTATGGCTACACCTTC. The encoded protein is CASSIDQNYGYTF. Full variable domain (outside the CDR3, taken from reference TRBV5-1 and TRBJ1-2): KAGVTQTPRYLIKTRGQQVTLSCSPISGHRSVSWYQQTPGQGLQFLFEYFSETQRNKGNFPGRFSGRQFSNSRSEMNVSTLELGDSALYLCASSIDQNYGYTFGSGTRLTVV.